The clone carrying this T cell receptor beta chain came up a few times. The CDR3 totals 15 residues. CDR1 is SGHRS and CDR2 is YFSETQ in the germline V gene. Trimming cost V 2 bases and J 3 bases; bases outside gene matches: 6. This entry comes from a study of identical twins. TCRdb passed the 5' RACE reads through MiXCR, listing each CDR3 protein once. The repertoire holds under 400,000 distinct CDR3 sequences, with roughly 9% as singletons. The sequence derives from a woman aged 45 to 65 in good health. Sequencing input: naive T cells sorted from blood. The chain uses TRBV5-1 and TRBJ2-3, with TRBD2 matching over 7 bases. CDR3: CASSLAGIATDTQYF. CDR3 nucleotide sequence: TGCGCCAGCAGCTTAGCGGGGATCGCGACAGATACGCAGTATTTT.